This TCR beta chain was found in a study of shared clonotypes between healthy human individuals. Profiling relied on immunoSEQ multiplex PCR, and the TCRdb table lists in-frame clones only, not all of them. The sample yields roughly 850,000 clones, just over 95% seen once. The CDR3 is 15 amino acids. Losses at the gene ends were 5 bases for V and 4 bases for J; bases not matched to a gene: 8. Germline V gives CDR1 MNHEY, CDR2 SMNVEV (reference sequence). Naive CD8 cells, CD45RO-negative and positively selected for CCR7, excluded terminally differentiated effector memory CD45RA+ cells. The TCR sequence derives from a man aged 30 to 39 in good health. The specimen sequenced was naive CD8+ T cells sorted from blood. This chain uses TRBV27 with TRBJ2-1; 7 nucleotides match TRBD1. CDR3 region: CASSPGQAYYNEQFF. CDR3 DNA: TGTGCCAGCAGTCCCGGACAGGCCTATTACAATGAGCAGTTCTTC.